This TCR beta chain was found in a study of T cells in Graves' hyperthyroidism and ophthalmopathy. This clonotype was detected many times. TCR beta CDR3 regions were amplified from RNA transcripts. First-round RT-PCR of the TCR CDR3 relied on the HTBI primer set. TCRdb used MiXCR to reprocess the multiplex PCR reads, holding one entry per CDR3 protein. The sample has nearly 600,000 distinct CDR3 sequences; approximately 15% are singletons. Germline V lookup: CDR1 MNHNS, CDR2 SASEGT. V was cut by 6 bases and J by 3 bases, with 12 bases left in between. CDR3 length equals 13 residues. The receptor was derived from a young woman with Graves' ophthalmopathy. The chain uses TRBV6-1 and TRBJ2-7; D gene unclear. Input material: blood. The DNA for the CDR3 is TGTGCCAGCAGGGGCACGACGGGCTACGAGCAGTACTTC. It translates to CASRGTTGYEQYF.